This T cell receptor beta chain was recovered during a study of CD4 T cells in relation to SARS-CoV-2 and coronaviruses (dated by TCRdb to 2020 to 2022). For the study in its entirety: A median age of 38.5 years, with a range of 21 to 72 years, was recorded for the full convalescent cohort of around 13 patients. The Adaptive Biotechnologies TCR-sequencing kit was used to sequence samples from a few pre-COVID donors and the naive versus memory experiments, while other data came from Illumina-based sequencing. A different TCR-beta assay, based on Illumina, was used to sequence expansion assays from other donors in the study. At the level of individual TCR clonotypes, the study measured memory CD4+ T cell crossreactivity between SARS-CoV-2 spike protein and common cold coronavirus spike proteins. The approximately 12 convalescent patients included 8 males and 4 females; two subjects were Hispanic. HLA restriction was mapped for shared crossreactive spike epitopes using patient-derived lymphoblastoid cell lines. What the authors observed across the whole study: Memory CD4+ clonotypes crossrecognizing SARS-CoV-2 and at least one common cold coronavirus spike were found in approximately 60% of donors. Small numbers of patients and of tested TCRs limited the study. Naive versus memory sequencing indicated the assay detects memory recall responses rather than primary responses primed during culture. Crossreactivity analysis was centred on spike protein, so crossreactivity against other viral proteins was not assessed. Crossreactive clones showed significantly weaker SARS-CoV-2-driven expansion than monoreactive clones, consistent with antigenic imprinting. Pre-pandemic and post-infection samples were not both contributed by any donor, so tracing of the source of pre-existing responses was limited.

Uncultured naive and memory CD4+ T cell DNA received deep-resolution immunoSEQ TCR-beta sequencing. In the paper's pipeline: Preprocessing removed nonproductive sequences and CDR3s not starting with C, not ending with F or W, or shorter than 7 amino acids. Cultured and uncultured naive and memory CD4+ repertoires were searched for previously identified spike- and CEF-reactive CDR3s. After three terminal residues were trimmed from each end, CDR3 homology was quantified as pairwise Levenshtein distance using the stringdist R package. TCRdb re-hosts the immuneACCESS table, in-frame sequences only. Its copies lack some clones; in the studies checked, an unresolved V gene accounts for under half of them, and the cause for the rest is not known. The V and J calls and clone size were taken over from that table, and D and trimming were inferred from the DNA. This sample comprises approximately 60,000 clones, about 91% of them detected only once. The ten largest make up roughly 0.37% of the sample.

The CDR3 measures 15 amino acids from cysteine to phenylalanine. The only DNA kept is the CDR3, 45 bases in frame from the first base. Taken from the germline V gene, the CDR1 and CDR2 loops are SGHRS and YFSETQ. V loses 2 bases at its end and J loses 4 bases; junction bases beyond the gene matches: 5. Naive and memory CD4+ T cells were separated from cryopreserved PBMCs by CD4 enrichment followed by EasySep naive CD4+ T cell enrichment. Ficoll-Paque PLUS gradient centrifugation was used to isolate PBMCs from either whole blood or leukapheresis product. The PBMCs went either fresh into the expansion assay or into cryopreservation at -140 degrees C. The QIAamp Micro DNA Kit was used to extract genomic DNA from the CD4+ T cells. About this clone itself: The clone's antigen remains unknown. The input lacks base qualities; no much larger clone sits a single base away.

This clonotype originated in an adult with COVID-19. Recombination joined TRBV5-1 with TRBJ2-7, with 11 middle bases fitting TRBD2. Sequenced sample: naive CD4+ T cells from PBMCs. In the paper's terms, the cell subset or site label means: naive CD4+ T cells isolated by negative enrichment. The CDR3 reads CASSFTSGRTYEQYF. The sequenced DNA is TGCGCCAGCAGCTTTACTAGCGGGAGAACTTACGAGCAGTACTTC.